This T cell receptor beta chain is from a study of blood T cell repertoires in COVID-19. Study-level information: Acute and convalescent COVID-19 specimens originated in the United States, Italy and Spain. T cells, B-cell-depleted T cells, or PBMCs supplied cDNA or gDNA.

Losses at the gene ends were 5 bases for V and 14 bases for J; bases not matched to a gene: 17. Germline V gene data show CDR1 as SGHAT and CDR2 as FQNNGV. This CDR3 region has 15 residues. In the study's own analysis: Reference gene primer amplification gave estimated nucleated cell counts. Generated by immunoSEQ multiplex PCR, the TCRdb table keeps only in-frame clones and is missing some. V, J and clone size derive from that table, while D and trimming were established from the DNA sequence. There are about 220,000 clones in the sample; approximately 86% occur only once, and about 3.6% lies in the top ten. This clone is a singleton in its sample.

The receptor comes from a woman of 80 years or more with acute or convalescent COVID-19. V usage is TRBV11-2 and J usage is TRBJ2-1; the match to TRBD2 covers 8 bases. The sequencing input was peripheral blood. The CDR3 nucleotides are TGTGCCAGCAGCGCCCTAAGCGGGGGCGTTCTAGGGGAGTTCTTC. Protein: CASSALSGGVLGEFF.